Below, 26 T cell receptor beta chains from the same sample are listed, as sequenced in a study of blood T cell repertoires in COVID-19. The data were produced by immunoSEQ multiplex PCR, yet TCRdb's version contains in-frame clones alone and is incomplete. The table records hundreds of thousands of clones, around 89% of them present only once. Sequencing was carried out using PBMCs or T cells enriched from blood (not recorded which). The receptors here all came from a woman in her forties who had recovered from COVID-19.

This clone was picked up a small number of times. This rearrangement joins TRBV7-9 to TRBJ2-2, with 7 positions matching TRBD2. J gave up 8 bases and V 5 bases, and 5 bases lay outside the gene matches. This CDR3 has 13 residues. Germline CDR1 is SEHNR and CDR2 is FQNEAQ (reference sequence). The CDR3 region has the DNA TGTGCCAGCAGCCGCACTAGCGTGGGGGAGCTGTTTTTT. The encoded protein is CASSRTSVGELFF.

CDR3 in amino acids: CASSLFSGGTDTQYF. Written as DNA, the CDR3 is TGTGCCAGCAGCCTCTTTAGCGGGGGCACAGATACGCAGTATTTT. V is TRBV6-2 or TRBV6-3 and J is TRBJ2-3; 8 nucleotides agree with TRBD2. The CDR3 is 15 residues long. V was pared by 6 bases and J by 1 base, with 6 bases of the junction left unmatched. Germline CDR1 is MNHEY and CDR2 is SVGEGT.

The V and J genes are TRBV7-2 and TRBJ2-1, with 11 bases matching TRBD2. The CDR3 runs 16 residues. The V gene's germline CDR1 is SGHTA and CDR2 FQGNSA. The V gene end was trimmed by 5 bases and the J gene end by 9 bases; junction bases not matched to a gene: 12. CDR3 DNA: TGTGCCAGCAGCAGTACTAGCGGGAGAAATGGGGGTGAGCAGTTCTTC. Its translation: CASSSTSGRNGGEQFF.

The chain joins TRBV3-1 (or the pseudogene TRBV3-2) to TRBJ1-6; TRBD1 agrees at 9 bases. Germline lookup yields CDR1 LGHDT and CDR2 YNNKEL (reference sequence). The CDR3 is made up of 14 amino acids. Trimming took 1 base from V and 9 from J; bases not matched to a gene: 1. CDR3 nucleotide sequence: TGTGCCAGCAGCCAAGGACAGGGGGGTTCACCCCTCCACTTT. Translated, it gives CASSQGQGGSPLHF.

V and J are TRBV12-5 and TRBJ1-4; 7 bases are shared with TRBD1. With V trimmed by 0 bases and J by 5 bases, 12 bases remained unmatched. The CDR3 is made up of 18 amino acids. The V gene's germline CDR1 is LGHNT and CDR2 FRNRAP. The CDR3 protein is CASGLVVGQGEANEKLFF. CDR3 nucleotides: TGTGCTAGTGGTTTGGTGGTGGGCCAGGGGGAGGCGAATGAAAAACTGTTTTTT.

V and J are TRBV11-2 and TRBJ2-7; a weak D match, TRBD1 (5 bases). This CDR3 has 14 amino acids. Deletions cut 4 bases from V and 3 bases from J, with 13 bases between. Per the germline V gene, CDR1 is SGHAT and CDR2 is FQNNGV. The CDR3 region has the DNA TGTGCCAGCAGCTATTCCCAGGGAAACTACGAGCAGTACTTC. It is translated as CASSYSQGNYEQYF.

This chain connects TRBV5-4 to TRBJ1-1, with unresolved D. Trimming left V 5 bases short and J 1 base short, with 18 bases between. The germline V gene has CDR1 SGHNT and CDR2 YYREEE (reference sequence). The CDR3 is 16 residues long. The CDR3 DNA reads TGTGCCAGCAGTCAAACAGCGGTCTCCCGGAACACTGAAGCTTTCTTT. Translation: CASSQTAVSRNTEAFF.

V is TRBV10-3 and J is TRBJ2-5; 8 nucleotides agree with TRBD2. This CDR3 contains 14 residues. Trimming cost V 1 base and J 4 bases; bases outside gene matches: 2. Germline assignment: CDR1 ENHRY and CDR2 SYGVKD. CDR3 sequence reads: CAISELRGVETQYF. DNA of the CDR3: TGTGCCATCAGTGAGTTGCGGGGGGTAGAGACCCAGTACTTC.

This clone was detected a few times. V usage is TRBV7-6 and J usage is TRBJ2-5, with unresolved D. Per germline, CDR1 SGHVS and CDR2 FNYEAQ. V lost 1 base to trimming and J lost 2 bases, with 5 bases between them. The CDR3 sequence is 13 residues long. DNA for the CDR3: TGTGCCAGCAGCTTAGGGAGACAAGAGACCCAGTACTTC. It encodes CASSLGRQETQYF.

This chain joins TRBV7-9 and TRBJ2-1, with a tentative D call TRBD1 (6 bases). V shed 4 bases and J shed 8 bases, with 18 bases lying between them. The CDR3 spans 15 residues. Germline lookup yields CDR1 SEHNR and CDR2 FQNEAQ (reference sequence). The CDR3 spells CASSWGQGNRDEQFF. In DNA, the CDR3 is TGTGCCAGCAGCTGGGGGCAGGGGAATAGGGATGAGCAGTTCTTC.

For the CDR3, the DNA is TGTGCCAGCAGCTCGGACAGGGGGGCAACTAATGAAAAACTGTTTTTT. Translating gives CASSSDRGATNEKLFF. This rearrangement joins TRBV7-9 to TRBJ1-4, with TRBD1 matching 10 bases. This CDR3 has 16 amino acids. V shed 4 bases and J 0 bases; nucleotides not matched to a gene: 2. Germline V gene sequence: CDR1 SEHNR, CDR2 FQNEAQ (reference sequence).

CDR3 protein: CASSLYRDRGGNQPQHF. In DNA, the CDR3 is TGTGCCAGCAGTTTATACCGGGACAGGGGAGGTAATCAGCCCCAGCATTTT. The V and J genes are TRBV28 and TRBJ1-5; TRBD1 matches at 10 bases. The CDR3 totals 17 residues. Per germline, CDR1 MDHEN and CDR2 SYDVKM. The J segment lost 4 bases and the V segment lost 1 base, leaving 7 bases of the junction unmatched.

J is TRBJ2-2 and V is TRBV4-1, with a weak D call TRBD1 (5 bases). Germline V gene lookup returns CDR1 MGHRA and CDR2 YSYEKL. V was pared by 0 bases and J by 5 bases, with 16 bases between. This CDR3 contains 17 residues. The CDR3 bases are TGCGCCAGCAGCCAAGATAGGGTAGGGGTATATACCGGGGAGCTGTTTTTT. Translating it yields CASSQDRVGVYTGELFF.

The V gene is TRBV28, the J gene TRBJ2-7, with 11 bases identical to TRBD1. Germline V CDR1 and CDR2: MDHEN, SYDVKM. The V gene end was trimmed by 4 bases and the J gene end by 6 bases; junction bases not matched to a gene: 8. CDR3 length equals 15 residues. The CDR3 region has the DNA TGTGCCAGCAGTTCCTCAGGGACAGGGGGTCCCGAGCAGTACTTC. Translating it yields CASSSSGTGGPEQYF.

The chain combines TRBV2 with TRBJ1-1; D ambiguous. This CDR3 has 14 amino acids. V was cut by 6 bases and J by 0 bases, with 11 bases left in between. The germline V gene encodes CDR1 SNHLY and CDR2 FYNNEI. CDR3 residues: CASSPFFMNTEAFF. The CDR3 nucleotides are TGTGCCAGCAGCCCCTTCTTTATGAACACTGAAGCTTTCTTT.

This clone was seen a single time. The same CDR3 also results from other DNA sequences found in this sample. The V and J genes are TRBV7-9 and TRBJ2-3, with D perhaps TRBD1 (6 bases). The germline V gene has CDR1 SEHNR and CDR2 FQNEAQ (reference sequence). The V gene lost 1 base and the J gene lost 4 bases, with 9 bases spanning the gap. The length of the CDR3 is 14 residues. The CDR3 DNA reads TGTGCCAGCAGCTTAGGGCAGGGGCCAGATACGCAGTATTTT. Encoded protein: CASSLGQGPDTQYF.

The J gene is TRBJ1-2, the V gene TRBV4-3; D is possibly TRBD1 (6 bases). Looked up from germline, CDR1 is LGHNA and CDR2 is YSLEER. Between the trimmed V and J ends, which lost 0 bases and 4 bases, there was a span of 12 bases. This CDR3 contains 15 residues. The CDR3 DNA sequence: TGCGCCAGCAGCCAAGAAAAGGAGACAGGCTATGGCTACACCTTC. Translation gives CASSQEKETGYGYTF.

The CDR3 DNA reads TGTGCCAGCAGTTTGCGGCAGCTCTACGAGCAGTACTTC. Its protein product is CASSLRQLYEQYF. This chain joins TRBV28 and TRBJ2-7; D gene ambiguous. V gave up 3 bases and J gave up 3 bases, with 9 bases separating them. The CDR3 contains 13 residues. The germline V gene has CDR1 MDHEN and CDR2 SYDVKM.

The chain joins TRBV10-2 to TRBJ2-1, with 14 bases lining up with TRBD2. Per the germline V gene, CDR1 is WSHSY and CDR2 is SAAADI. The CDR3 has 14 amino acids. With V trimmed by 6 bases and J by 9 bases, 4 bases remained unmatched. The CDR3 DNA reads TGCGCCAGCAGGGGACTAGCGGGAGAAAGTGAGCAGTTCTTC. Amino acid sequence: CASRGLAGESEQFF.

The chain joins TRBV19 to TRBJ2-5; tentative D call: TRBD2 (5 bases). Trimming took 3 bases from V and 6 from J, leaving 11 bases between them. Germline lookup yields CDR1 LNHDA and CDR2 SQIVND (reference sequence). This CDR3 is 13 amino acids long. CDR3 nucleotides: TGTGCCAGTAGTATCTTGGGGAGCCAGACCCAGTACTTC. Its protein is CASSILGSQTQYF.

J is TRBJ2-2 and V is TRBV29-1; D is perhaps TRBD1 (5 bases). This CDR3 is 14 amino acids long. CDR1 and CDR2 from the germline V gene are SQVTM and ANQGSEA. Trimming stripped 3 bases from V and 1 base from J, with 9 bases between. The CDR3: CSVDSQGNTGELFF. In DNA form, the CDR3 reads TGCAGCGTTGACAGCCAGGGGAACACCGGGGAGCTGTTTTTT.

V and J are TRBV7-9 and TRBJ1-2; the D gene is possibly TRBD1 (5 bases). The CDR3 has 16 residues. Per germline, CDR1 SEHNR and CDR2 FQNEAQ (reference sequence). With 5 bases removed from V and 1 base from J, the gap between germline ends came to 17 bases. This CDR3 reads CASSPVIGAFNYGYTF. The CDR3 nucleotides read TGTGCCAGCAGCCCCGTGATAGGGGCGTTTAACTATGGCTACACCTTC.

The chain uses TRBV9 and TRBJ2-5, with D uncertain. The CDR3 extends over 14 amino acids. V was shortened by 0 bases and J by 5 bases, with 11 bases between the two germline ends. CDR1 is SGDLS and CDR2 is YYNGEE in the germline V gene. The CDR3 DNA is TGTGCCAGCAGCGTAGTTGGCTCTGGTGAGACCCAGTACTTC. Amino acids: CASSVVGSGETQYF.

This chain joins TRBV10-3 and TRBJ2-3; 7 positions agree with TRBD1. Germline V gene data show CDR1 as ENHRY and CDR2 as SYGVKD. The CDR3 sequence is 15 residues long. The J segment lost 2 bases and the V segment lost 6 bases, leaving 8 bases of the junction unmatched. DNA of the CDR3: TGTGCCATCAGGGGACAGATAAGCAACACAGATACGCAGTATTTT. Amino acid sequence: CAIRGQISNTDTQYF.

In DNA, the CDR3 is TGTGCTAGTGGTTTGCAACCGGGACTAGGCTCAGATACGCAGTATTTT. The encoded protein is CASGLQPGLGSDTQYF. The V call is TRBV12-5, the J call TRBJ2-3; TRBD2 agrees at 8 bases. Germline CDR1 reads LGHNT; CDR2 reads FRNRAP. This CDR3 comprises 16 residues. J was trimmed by 4 bases and V by 2 bases; bases with no gene match: 8.

A word on this clone: Compared with germline, one end of the junction differs, possibly owing to a read error. The rearrangement uses TRBV30 and TRBJ2-5; the D gene is possibly TRBD1 (6 bases). The CDR3 contains 13 residues. Germline CDR1 GTSNPN, CDR2 SVGIG (reference sequence). The CDR3 loop reads CAWCVLGGETQYF. For the CDR3, the DNA is TGTGCCTGGTGTGTACTTGGGGGCGAGACCCAGTACTTC.